The present T cell receptor (beta chain) was sequenced within a study of chemoradiotherapy in HPV16-positive cancers. Study-wide context: Candidate HPV-specific clones and shared TCR motifs came from a couple of HPV16-positive patients. Study observations and caveats: During treatment, candidate HPV-specific clones and E7-related motifs expanded in tumor.

The CDR3 is 8 amino acids long, termini counted. Germline CDR1 is SGHRS and CDR2 is YFSETQ. This clone appeared a few times. Its antigen is not known. It is likely a read error, because the conserved phenylalanine at the end of the CDR3 is missing. It is unclear where the CDR3 begins or ends on the DNA, so no DNA is shown, and the CDR3 is as TCRdb lists it. Sequencing used immunoSEQ multiplex PCR; TCRdb keeps in-frame clones, though not all of them. Of about 68,000 clones detected, roughly 90% appear once; the ten largest clones hold 4% to 5%. The J gene is TRBJ2-7, the V gene TRBV5-1. This TCR was recovered from a human donor with HPV-associated anogenital cancer. The sequences come from blood, collected from a patient who underwent chemoradiotherapy. CDR3 region: CASILLTL.